The next 9 T cell receptor beta chains were all read from a single sample in a study of blood T cell repertoires in COVID-19 (dated by TCRdb to the early 2020s). The library was made by the immunoSEQ multiplex PCR assay. Not all clones reach the TCRdb copy of this immuneACCESS table, which keeps in-frame sequences only. Checked studies attribute under half of the gap to unresolved V genes and leave the rest unexplained. In this sample the table shows around 340,000 clones, roughly 89% of which occur a single time. Clones ranked in the top ten supply 3.9% of the sample. The sequencing input was peripheral blood. These receptors were collected from a woman aged 55-75 years with COVID-19, enrolled during active disease.

In regard to this clone: Other DNA sequences in this sample translate to the same CDR3. V gene TRBV5-1 combines with J gene TRBJ1-2; 7 bases match TRBD1. The CDR3 consists of 13 residues. Germline CDR1 is SGHRS and CDR2 is YFSETQ. V dropped 4 bases and J dropped 4; count of bases not matched to a gene: 4. The CDR3 nucleotides read TGCGCCAGCAGCCTCGGGACAGTCTATGGCTACACCTTC. This codes for CASSLGTVYGYTF.

In the case of this clone: The identical CDR3 is also encoded by other nucleotide sequences in the sample. The chain is built from TRBV18 and TRBJ2-2, with a tentative D call TRBD1 (6 bases). The length of the CDR3 is 14 residues. The germline V gene encodes CDR1 KGHSH and CDR2 LQKENI. Trimming removed 6 bases at V and 2 bases at J, with 10 bases between. The CDR3 nucleotides read TGTGCCAGCTCGGACAGATCTAACACCGGGGAGCTGTTTTTT. Its translation is CASSDRSNTGELFF. The full variable domain, completed using reference TRBV18 and TRBJ2-2, is NAGVMQNPRHLVRRRGQEARLRCSPMKGHSHVYWYRQLPEEGLKFMVYLQKENIIDESGMPKERFSAEFPKEGPSILRIQQVVRGDSAAYFCASSDRSNTGELFFGEGSRLTVL.

This chain links TRBV19 with TRBJ1-1; no clear D gene. The CDR3 contains 14 residues. Trimming removed 3 bases from V and 11 bases from J, with 19 bases in between. Per germline, CDR1 LNHDA and CDR2 SQIVND (reference sequence). The CDR3 coding sequence is TGTGCCAGTAGTATTAAGGAGGGTCCCCGAGGGGCTTTCTTT. It is translated as CASSIKEGPRGAFF.

The chain joins TRBV3-1 (or the pseudogene TRBV3-2) to TRBJ2-3; 12 bases match TRBD2. The V gene end was trimmed by 0 bases and the J gene end by 1 base; junction bases not matched to a gene: 8. This CDR3 region has 19 residues. Germline V gene sequence: CDR1 LGHDT, CDR2 YNNKEL (reference sequence). CDR3 region: CASSQEWLAGGFGTDTQYF. DNA for the CDR3: TGTGCCAGCAGCCAAGAGTGGCTAGCGGGGGGGTTTGGCACAGATACGCAGTATTTT.

This rearrangement joins TRBV13 to TRBJ1-1, with D uncertain. CDR1 is PRHDT, CDR2 FYEKMQ, per germline (reference sequence). The CDR3 is 14 amino acids. V shed 4 bases and J shed 0 bases, with 9 bases lying between them. The CDR3 DNA sequence: TGTGCCAGCAGCTCCGAGGCCCTGAACACTGAAGCTTTCTTT. The encoded protein is CASSSEALNTEAFF.

This chain joins TRBV19 and TRBJ2-7, with TRBD2 as a possible D gene (6 bases). CDR3 length: 15 residues. Deletions cut 3 bases from V and 3 bases from J, with 15 bases between. The germline V gene encodes CDR1 LNHDA and CDR2 SQIVND (reference sequence). CDR3 DNA sequence: TGTGCCAGTAGTATGCCCGGGGACTTGATCTACGAGCAGTACTTC. This translates into CASSMPGDLIYEQYF. The whole variable domain, remainder taken from reference TRBV19 and TRBJ2-7, is DGGITQSPKYLFRKEGQNVTLSCEQNLNHDAMYWYRQDPGQGLRLIYYSQIVNDFQKGDIAEGYSVSREKKESFPLTVTSAQKNPTAFYLCASSMPGDLIYEQYFGPGTRLTVT.

This clone was seen only a few times. The chain couples TRBV28 to TRBJ2-5; TRBD2 agrees at 11 bases. Germline V gene lookup returns CDR1 MDHEN and CDR2 SYDVKM. The CDR3 runs to 18 residues. V lost 3 bases and J lost 0; bases outside the gene matches: 9. The CDR3 bases are TGTGCCAGCAGTTTGCAGACTAGCGGGGCTTCGTACCAAGAGACCCAGTACTTC. Translating it yields CASSLQTSGASYQETQYF.

V is TRBV6-5 and J is TRBJ2-7; 7 bases agree with TRBD2. The J segment lost 0 bases and the V segment lost 8 bases, leaving 4 bases of the junction unmatched. CDR3 length: 13 residues. From germline, CDR1 is MNHEY and CDR2 SVGAGI. The CDR3 sequence is CASGLVHSYEQYF. Here the CDR3 DNA reads TGTGCCAGCGGACTAGTTCACTCCTACGAGCAGTACTTC.

The chain couples TRBV7-3 to TRBJ1-5; D remains unclear. This CDR3 contains 20 residues. V lost 4 bases to trimming and J lost 0 bases, with 25 bases between them. Germline-derived CDR1 and CDR2 are SGHTA and FQGTGA. This CDR3 is CASSSQLPYRTRYSNQPQHF. CDR3 nucleotides: TGTGCCAGCAGCTCCCAACTCCCCTACAGAACCCGCTATAGCAATCAGCCCCAGCATTTT.